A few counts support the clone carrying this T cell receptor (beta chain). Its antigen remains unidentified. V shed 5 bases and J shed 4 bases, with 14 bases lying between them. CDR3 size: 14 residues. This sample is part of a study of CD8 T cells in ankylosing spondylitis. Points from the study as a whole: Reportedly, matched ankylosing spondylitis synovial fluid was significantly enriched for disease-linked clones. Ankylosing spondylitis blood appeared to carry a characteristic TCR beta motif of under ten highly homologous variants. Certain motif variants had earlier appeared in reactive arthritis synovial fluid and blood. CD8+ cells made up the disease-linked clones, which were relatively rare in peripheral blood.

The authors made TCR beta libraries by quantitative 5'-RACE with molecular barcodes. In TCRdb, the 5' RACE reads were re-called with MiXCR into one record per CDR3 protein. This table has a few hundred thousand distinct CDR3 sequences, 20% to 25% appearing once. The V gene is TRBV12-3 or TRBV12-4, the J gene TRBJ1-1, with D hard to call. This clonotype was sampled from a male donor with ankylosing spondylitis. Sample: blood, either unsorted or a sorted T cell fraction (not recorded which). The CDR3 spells CASSPTPMGTEAFF. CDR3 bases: TGTGCCAGCAGTCCTACCCCCATGGGCACTGAAGCTTTCTTT.